A single sample gave rise to the 27 T cell receptor beta chains below, sequenced in a study of early T cells in non-severe SARS-CoV-2 infection. One entry per CDR3 protein results from TCRdb running MiXCR on the 5' RACE reads. The sample lists 100,000 or so distinct CDR3 sequences, roughly 13% occurring once. The sequenced sample was whole blood. These TCRs come from an adult who was a healthcare worker with PCR-confirmed SARS-CoV-2 infection or an uninfected control (not recorded which).

This clonotype occurred many times. The rearrangement joins TRBV20-1 to TRBJ2-3; D gene ambiguous. Germline CDR1 and CDR2: DFQATT and SNEGSKA (reference sequence). V was clipped by 5 bases and J by 4 bases, with 13 bases between them. The CDR3 sequence is 13 residues long. The CDR3: CSAFRYEADTQYF. DNA for the CDR3: TGCAGTGCTTTTCGGTACGAAGCAGATACGCAGTATTTT.

The chain couples TRBV14 to TRBJ2-7; D is possibly TRBD1 (6 bases). The germline V gene encodes CDR1 SGHDN and CDR2 FVKESK. The CDR3 has 13 amino acids. The germline V and J ends were trimmed by 7 bases and 5 bases, with 15 bases remaining between them. CDR3 amino acids: CASTISGDHEQYF. The CDR3 bases are TGTGCCAGCACCATATCAGGGGACCACGAGCAGTACTTC.

The chain combines TRBV7-9 with TRBJ1-3, with 8 bases aligning to TRBD1. The junction had 2 bases not matched to a gene; V was cut back by 4 bases and J by 3 bases. Germline V lookup: CDR1 SEHNR, CDR2 FQNEAQ (reference sequence). This CDR3 region has 14 residues. CDR3 loop: CASSSTGGGNTIYF. The CDR3 DNA follows: TGTGCCAGCAGCTCTACAGGGGGTGGAAACACCATATATTTT.

The rearrangement joins TRBV28 to TRBJ2-3, with D possibly TRBD1 on 6 matching bases. Trimming pared 6 bases from V and 2 bases from J, leaving 21 bases between. In germline, CDR1 is MDHEN, CDR2 SYDVKM. This CDR3 spans 17 amino acids. The CDR3 spells CASSRGTGTADTDTQYF. CDR3 DNA: TGTGCCAGCAGCAGGGGCACAGGGACCGCCGACACAGATACGCAGTATTTT.

This clonotype was seen at least ten times. The CDR3 sequence: CSVEDLGFGYTF. The CDR3 bases are TGCAGCGTTGAAGATTTAGGGTTCGGCTACACCTTC. The rearrangement uses TRBV29-1 and TRBJ1-2; no definite D call. CDR3 length: 12 residues. Germline V lookup: CDR1 SQVTM, CDR2 ANQGSEA. Trimming shortened V by 0 bases and J by 8 bases, and 10 bases separated the two germline ends.

This clonotype came up a few times. V usage is TRBV3-1 and J usage is TRBJ2-1; unclear D gene. This CDR3 region has 13 residues. V was pared by 7 bases and J by 2 bases, with 9 bases between. The V gene's germline CDR1 is LGHDT and CDR2 YNNKEL (reference sequence). The CDR3: CASKAYTYNEQFF. CDR3 DNA: TGTGCCAGCAAAGCATACACCTACAATGAGCAGTTCTTC.

The table lists this clonotype with a few counts. The chain combines TRBV27 with TRBJ1-6; D ambiguous. This CDR3 comprises 12 residues. Germline CDR1 is MNHEY and CDR2 is SMNVEV (reference sequence). V was trimmed by 4 bases and J by 8 bases, leaving 6 bases between them. The CDR3 DNA is TGTGCCAGCAGTTCCCATTATTCACCCCTCCACTTT. It translates to CASSSHYSPLHF.

This clonotype was detected many times. The chain uses TRBV12-3 or TRBV12-4 and TRBJ2-3, with D tentatively TRBD2 (6 bases). Deletions cut 8 bases from V and 1 base from J, with 7 bases between. This CDR3 is 12 amino acids long. The CDR3 region is CASQRGTDTQYF. In DNA, the CDR3 is TGTGCCAGCCAGCGGGGCACAGATACGCAGTATTTT.

This clonotype was seen only a few times. The rearrangement uses TRBV7-3 and TRBJ2-3; tentative D call: TRBD1 (6 bases). Germline loops: CDR1 SGHTA, CDR2 FQGTGA. The CDR3 is 15 amino acids. Between the trimmed V and J ends, which lost 4 bases and 6 bases, there was a span of 17 bases. CDR3 sequence (DNA): TGTGCCAGCAGCTCCCAGGGACACAGAGGGGATACGCAGTATTTT. It encodes CASSSQGHRGDTQYF.

The rearrangement uses TRBV28 and TRBJ2-7; no clear D. V lost 4 bases to trimming and J lost 7 bases, with 11 bases between them. This CDR3 comprises 12 residues. Germline loops: CDR1 MDHEN, CDR2 SYDVKM. The CDR3 region is CASSSTTKEQYF. DNA for the CDR3: TGTGCCAGCAGTTCGACAACCAAGGAGCAGTACTTC.

This clonotype was observed a few times. The chain carries TRBV30 and TRBJ1-5, with D perhaps matching TRBD1 (5 bases). This CDR3 is built from 14 residues. V lost 4 bases and J 6 bases, leaving 16 bases between the germline ends. Per the germline V gene, CDR1 is GTSNPN and CDR2 is SVGIG (reference sequence). DNA for the CDR3: TGTGCCTGGACGGCACAGGCTACAGGTCAGCCCCAGCATTTT. Translation: CAWTAQATGQPQHF.

This clonotype was seen more than once but under ten times. This chain joins TRBV25-1 and TRBJ2-7; 7 nucleotides agree with TRBD2. The CDR3 loop spans 16 amino acids. V shed 3 bases and J 5 bases; nucleotides not matched to a gene: 13. The germline V gene encodes CDR1 MGHDK and CDR2 SYGVNS. CDR3 coding DNA: TGTGCCAGCAGTGAGGGTGTTGGCAGTACTAGCGACGAGCAGTACTTC. It is translated as CASSEGVGSTSDEQYF.

The CDR3 region has the DNA TGTGCCAGCAGCTTAGTTTCGGACAGGGTGGAGACCCAGTACTTC. It translates to CASSLVSDRVETQYF. The V call is TRBV11-2, the J call TRBJ2-5; 8 nucleotides align to TRBD1. V shed 1 base, J shed 5 bases, and the junction held 6 bases outside the gene matches. Germline CDR1 SGHAT, CDR2 FQNNGV. CDR3 length: 15 residues.

There are a few counts of this clonotype. J is TRBJ2-1 and V is TRBV5-6; 7 nucleotides agree with TRBD2. CDR1 SGHDT and CDR2 YYEEEE come from the germline V gene. With V trimmed by 7 bases and J by 9 bases, 16 bases remained unmatched. This CDR3 contains 15 residues. The CDR3 spells CASAYAGVKKGEQFF. CDR3 DNA sequence: TGTGCCAGCGCTTACGCGGGAGTAAAGAAGGGTGAGCAGTTCTTC.

This chain uses TRBV21-1 with TRBJ1-1; the DNA was not compared with TRBD1, the D call given in the table. TRBV21-1 corresponds to a pseudogene. The CDR3 runs to 16 residues. The CDR3 loop is CASSTHGGFRDTEAFF. The DNA for the CDR3 is TGTGCCAGCAGCACCCACGGGGGGTTTAGGGACACTGAAGCTTTCTTT.

This chain links TRBV12-3 or TRBV12-4 with TRBJ2-7; D is ambiguous. The CDR3 is 12 amino acids. Between the trimmed V and J ends, which lost 1 base and 6 bases, there was a span of 7 bases. The CDR3 sequence: CASSLGTSEQYF. The CDR3 nucleotides read TGTGCCAGCAGTTTAGGAACGAGCGAGCAGTACTTC.

The V gene is TRBV19, the J gene TRBJ2-5; D is perhaps TRBD1 or TRBD2 (5 bases each). The CDR3 consists of 13 residues. Germline V lookup: CDR1 LNHDA, CDR2 SQIVND (reference sequence). Trimming left V 6 bases short and J 4 bases short, with 12 bases between. This CDR3 is CASRGTLLETQYF. The CDR3 DNA is TGTGCCAGTAGAGGGACCTTGCTAGAGACCCAGTACTTC.

This clonotype has a count of ten or more. The chain is built from TRBV7-2 and TRBJ2-5; the D is unclear. The CDR3 contains 13 residues. Germline loops: CDR1 SGHTA, CDR2 FQGNSA. V dropped 2 bases and J dropped 1 base, with 5 bases sitting between them. CDR3 amino acids: CASSLQVQETQYF. The DNA for the CDR3 is TGTGCCAGCAGCTTACAAGTCCAAGAGACCCAGTACTTC.

Details on this clonotype: This may stem from a read error, because a much larger clone lies one nucleotide away. The chain recombines TRBV3-1 with TRBJ2-1; 9 positions agree with TRBD2. The trim removed 1 base at V and 4 bases at J, leaving 2 bases unmatched. Germline CDR1 reads LGHDT; CDR2 reads YNNKEL (reference sequence). CDR3 length: 15 residues. CDR3 amino acids: CASSQGLAEYNEQFF. The CDR3 DNA reads TGTGCCAGCAGCCAAGGACTAGCGGAGTACAATGAGCAGTTCTTC.

The table lists this clonotype with many counts. The chain joins TRBV7-2 to TRBJ2-7; 14 nucleotides agree with TRBD2. The ends lost 4 bases at V and 2 bases at J; junction bases unmatched: 1. This CDR3 contains 15 residues. Germline CDR1 SGHTA, CDR2 FQGNSA. CDR3 protein: CASSWGLAGAYEQYF. DNA for the CDR3: TGTGCCAGCAGCTGGGGACTAGCGGGAGCCTACGAGCAGTACTTC.

This clonotype was found a few times. The rearrangement links TRBV11-2 to TRBJ2-7; D call uncertain. The CDR3 covers 14 residues. CDR1 SGHAT and CDR2 FQNNGV come from the germline V gene. The V end was cut by 5 bases, the J end by 1 base, with 12 bases between. CDR3: CASSPRAGSYEQYF. The DNA of the CDR3 is TGTGCCAGCAGCCCAAGGGCCGGTTCCTACGAGCAGTACTTC.

In this sample, this clonotype turned up many times. The chain links TRBV6-5 to TRBJ1-1; D is unclear. The CDR3 is 14 amino acids. V was trimmed by 4 bases and J by 0 bases, leaving 9 bases between them. Per the germline V gene, CDR1 is MNHEY and CDR2 is SVGAGI. CDR3: CASSWEGLNTEAFF. DNA for the CDR3: TGTGCCAGCAGTTGGGAGGGATTGAACACTGAAGCTTTCTTT.

This clonotype was recorded a few times. The CDR3 region is CASQIGKNQPQHF. As DNA, the CDR3 is TGTGCCAGTCAAATCGGGAAGAATCAGCCCCAGCATTTT. This sequence joins TRBV19 and TRBJ1-5; the D is unclear. This CDR3 comprises 13 residues. CDR1 LNHDA and CDR2 SQIVND come from the germline V gene (reference sequence). V shed 8 bases and J shed 4 bases, with 12 bases lying between them.

Only a few counts were recorded for this clonotype. The chain employs TRBV24-1 and TRBJ2-2; no clear D. Trimming took 11 bases from V and 1 from J, leaving 4 bases between them. The V gene's germline CDR1 is KGHDR and CDR2 SFDVKD. This CDR3 has 11 residues. CDR3 amino acids: CARWNTGELFF. CDR3 DNA sequence: TGTGCCAGATGGAACACCGGGGAGCTGTTTTTT.

The chain employs TRBV7-9 and TRBJ2-3; D gene uncertain. This CDR3 has 12 residues. In germline, CDR1 is SEHNR, CDR2 FQNEAQ (reference sequence). V gave up 9 bases and J gave up 6 bases, with 13 bases separating them. The CDR3 spells CASSDLDDTQYF. In DNA form, the CDR3 reads TGTGCCAGTTCCGATTTAGACGATACGCAGTATTTT.

The chain has TRBV18 and TRBJ2-3; 7 bases align to TRBD1. Germline V CDR1 and CDR2: KGHSH, LQKENI. CDR3 length: 12 residues. V lost 6 bases and J lost 4; bases outside the gene matches: 1. CDR3 coding DNA: TGTGCCAGCTCCACAGGGGCAGATACGCAGTATTTT. Protein sequence: CASSTGADTQYF.

This clonotype was seen repeatedly, ten times or more. The gene calls are TRBV4-3 and TRBJ2-1; 9 bases line up with TRBD2. Trimming took 2 bases from V and 7 from J; bases not matched to a gene: 6. Germline lookup yields CDR1 LGHNA and CDR2 YSLEER. CDR3 length: 15 residues. CDR3 bases: TGCGCCAGCAGCCAAACTCCACTAGCGGGTAATGAGCAGTTCTTC. It codes for CASSQTPLAGNEQFF.